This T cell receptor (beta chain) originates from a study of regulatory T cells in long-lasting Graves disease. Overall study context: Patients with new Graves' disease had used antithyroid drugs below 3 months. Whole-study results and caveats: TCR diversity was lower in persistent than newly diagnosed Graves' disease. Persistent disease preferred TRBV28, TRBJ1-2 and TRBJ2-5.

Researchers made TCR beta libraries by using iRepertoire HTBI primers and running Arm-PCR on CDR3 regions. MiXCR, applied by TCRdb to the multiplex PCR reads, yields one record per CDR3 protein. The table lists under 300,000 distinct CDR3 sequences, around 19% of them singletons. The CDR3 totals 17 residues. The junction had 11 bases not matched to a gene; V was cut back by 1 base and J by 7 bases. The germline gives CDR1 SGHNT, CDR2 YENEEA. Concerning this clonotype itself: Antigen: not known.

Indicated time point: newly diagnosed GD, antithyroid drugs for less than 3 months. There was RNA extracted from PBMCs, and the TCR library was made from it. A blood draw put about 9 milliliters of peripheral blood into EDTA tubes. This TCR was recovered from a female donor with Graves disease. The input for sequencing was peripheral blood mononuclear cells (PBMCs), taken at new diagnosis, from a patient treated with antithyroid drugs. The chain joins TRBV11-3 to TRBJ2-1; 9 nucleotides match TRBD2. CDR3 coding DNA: TGTGCCAGCAGCTTAGCTGTTAGCGGGAGCCATAAGAATGAGCAGTTCTTC. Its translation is CASSLAVSGSHKNEQFF.